Presented here are 8 T cell receptor beta chains from one specimen sequenced in a study of shared clonotypes between healthy human individuals. Clones were sequenced by immunoSEQ multiplex PCR, and TCRdb holds only the in-frame ones, with some missing. The sample yields about 1 million clones, around 78% seen once. Source material: memory CD4+ T cells from PBMCs. Subset meaning: CD45RA-negative fraction. The source is a man between 18 and 29 years old in good health. Some clones in this sample may be carry-over from other donors' samples.

The gene calls are TRBV5-4 and TRBJ2-2, with 12 bases lining up with TRBD2. Germline loops: CDR1 SGHNT, CDR2 YYREEE (reference sequence). The CDR3 extends over 16 amino acids. Trimming removed 6 bases from V and 4 bases from J; junction bases left unmatched: 7. CDR3 nucleotide sequence: TGTGCCAGCAACCCGACTAGCGGGAGCCTCACCGGGGAGCTGTTTTTT. As protein: CASNPTSGSLTGELFF.

Only a few counts were recorded for this clone. The chain couples TRBV11-2 to TRBJ1-1; the D is unclear. The germline V and J ends were trimmed by 3 bases and 1 base, with 9 bases remaining between them. The germline V gene has CDR1 SGHAT and CDR2 FQNNGV. This CDR3 is 14 amino acids long. The CDR3 here is CASSFSHRNTEAFF. The CDR3 DNA follows: TGTGCCAGCAGCTTCAGCCACAGGAACACTGAAGCTTTCTTT.

V gene TRBV5-4 combines with J gene TRBJ2-7; 7 bases fit TRBD1. With V trimmed by 1 base and J by 4 bases, 5 bases remained unmatched. The CDR3 length is 14 residues. Per the germline V gene, CDR1 is SGHNT and CDR2 is YYREEE (reference sequence). As DNA, the CDR3 is TGTGCCAGCAGCTTGTCAGGACAGGAGTACGAGCAGTACTTC. Translation gives CASSLSGQEYEQYF.

This clone was observed a single time. This CDR3 is also generated by other DNA sequences in the sample. The genes are TRBV28 and TRBJ1-2, with no clear D. Looked up from germline, CDR1 is MDHEN and CDR2 is SYDVKM. Deletions cut 4 bases from V and 4 bases from J, with 10 bases between. The CDR3 runs to 13 residues. CDR3 DNA: TGTGCCAGCAGTTCGTCGGGGAGCTATGGCTACACCTTC. It specifies CASSSSGSYGYTF.

The chain combines TRBV15 with TRBJ1-5; D is unresolved. CDR3 length: 13 amino acids. Germline CDR1 reads LNHNV; CDR2 reads YYDKDF (reference sequence). V lost 5 bases and J lost 7, with 12 bases in between. CDR3 nucleotide sequence: TGTGCCACCAGCCCAAGGCGGGAACAGCCCCAGCATTTT. Protein product: CATSPRREQPQHF.

The chain carries TRBV19 and TRBJ2-1, with TRBD1 matching over 9 bases. Germline V gene sequence: CDR1 LNHDA, CDR2 SQIVND (reference sequence). After removal of 9 bases from V and 3 bases from J, the junction contained 3 bases not matched to a gene. The CDR3 has 13 residues. The CDR3 sequence: CASRDRVYNEQFF. The DNA of the CDR3 is TGTGCCAGCCGGGACAGGGTCTACAATGAGCAGTTCTTC.

This clone has only one observation. The V gene is TRBV18, the J gene TRBJ1-1, with a weak D call TRBD1 (5 bases). This CDR3 has 12 amino acids. Germline CDR1 is KGHSH and CDR2 is LQKENI. V was cut by 2 bases and J by 7 bases, with 8 bases left in between. CDR3 in DNA: TGTGCCAGCTCACCAAGCAGGGATGAAGCTTTCTTT. Protein: CASSPSRDEAFF.

The V call is TRBV5-1, the J call TRBJ1-4; 10 bases align to TRBD1. Losses at the gene ends were 3 bases for V and 5 bases for J; bases not matched to a gene: 4. The CDR3 has 15 residues. Per germline, CDR1 SGHRS and CDR2 YFSETQ. CDR3 bases: TGCGCCAGCAGCTCGGTGGGACAGGGGAATGAAAAACTGTTTTTT. Residues: CASSSVGQGNEKLFF.